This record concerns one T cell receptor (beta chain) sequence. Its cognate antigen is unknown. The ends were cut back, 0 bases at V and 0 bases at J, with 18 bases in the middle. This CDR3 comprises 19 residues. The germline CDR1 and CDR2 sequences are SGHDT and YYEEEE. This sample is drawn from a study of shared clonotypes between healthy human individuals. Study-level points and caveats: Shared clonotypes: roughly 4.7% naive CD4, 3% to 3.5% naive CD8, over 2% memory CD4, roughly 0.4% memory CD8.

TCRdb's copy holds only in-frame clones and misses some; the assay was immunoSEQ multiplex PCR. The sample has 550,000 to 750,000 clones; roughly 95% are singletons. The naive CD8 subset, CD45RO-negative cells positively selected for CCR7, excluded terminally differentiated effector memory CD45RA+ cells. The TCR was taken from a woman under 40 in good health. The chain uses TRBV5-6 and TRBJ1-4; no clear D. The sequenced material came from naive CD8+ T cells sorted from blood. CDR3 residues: CASSLELGLLLATNEKLFF. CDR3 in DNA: TGTGCCAGCAGCTTGGAGCTGGGTTTGTTACTTGCAACTAATGAAAAACTGTTTTTT.